The 17 T cell receptor beta chains below were found in one sample sequenced in a study of identical twins. TCRdb used MiXCR to reprocess the 5' RACE reads, holding one entry per CDR3 protein. This sample has around 340,000 distinct CDR3 sequences, with roughly 10% found just once. Source material: naive T cells sorted from blood. The receptors here all came from a woman aged 45 to 65 in good health.

The chain has TRBV24-1 and TRBJ2-2; D is unclear. Germline V CDR1 and CDR2: KGHDR, SFDVKD. V shed 7 bases and J shed 5 bases, with 10 bases lying between them. The length of the CDR3 is 13 residues. The CDR3 protein is CATRRAQTGELFF. The CDR3, as DNA: TGTGCCACCAGACGGGCGCAGACCGGGGAGCTGTTTTTT.

The V and J genes are TRBV29-1 and TRBJ2-7; 11 bases align to TRBD2. CDR1 SQVTM and CDR2 ANQGSEA come from the germline V gene. The CDR3 runs to 15 residues. J gave up 7 bases and V 4 bases, and 12 bases lay outside the gene matches. This CDR3 is CSVAILAGDSNEQYF. The CDR3 region has the DNA TGCAGCGTTGCGATACTAGCGGGAGACTCTAATGAGCAGTACTTC.

The J gene is TRBJ2-7, the V gene TRBV12-3 or TRBV12-4, with D tentatively TRBD1 (5 bases). CDR3 size: 16 residues. V was trimmed by 10 bases and J by 2 bases, leaving 24 bases between them. CDR3 protein: CAIQFLSRDEAYEQYV. In nucleotides, the CDR3 is TGTGCCATCCAGTTTCTCAGCAGGGATGAAGCCTACGAGCAGTACGTC.

This clonotype has at least ten counts. The V gene is TRBV12-3 or TRBV12-4, the J gene TRBJ2-5; maybe TRBD1 (5 bases). V dropped 6 bases and J dropped 6 bases, with 17 bases sitting between them. The CDR3 contains 14 residues. The CDR3 reads CASSIYRQPKTQYF. CDR3 nucleotide sequence: TGTGCCAGCAGCATATACAGGCAACCCAAGACCCAGTACTTC.

This clonotype has a count of ten or more. Germline and junction disagree at one end, which may indicate a read error. The chain uses TRBV10-3 and TRBJ2-3; 12 bases align to TRBD2. CDR1 ENHRY and CDR2 SYGVKD come from the germline V gene. The CDR3 covers 13 residues. DNA of the CDR3: TGTGCCAGCAGGACTAGCGGGACCACGCTGGGGATTTTT. Translation: CASRTSGTTLGIF.

The chain links TRBV11-2 to TRBJ2-7; TRBD2 is a possible D gene (5 bases). This CDR3 comprises 14 residues. The germline CDR1 and CDR2 sequences are SGHAT and FQNNGV. V gave up 0 bases and J gave up 3 bases, with 9 bases separating them. CDR3 coding DNA: TGTGCCAGCAGCTTAGAGGGAGCCTACTACGAGCAGTACTTC. Its translation: CASSLEGAYYEQYF. The variable domain in full, with the rest retrieved from reference TRBV11-2 and TRBJ2-7, is EAGVAQSPRYKIIEKRQSVAFWCNPISGHATLYWYQQILGQGPKLLIQFQNNGVVDDSQLPKDRFSAERLKGVDSTLKIQPAKLEDSAVYLCASSLEGAYYEQYFGPGTRLTVT.

The sample holds a few counts of this clonotype. The chain combines TRBV6-6 with TRBJ2-1, with TRBD1 matching over 9 bases. V gave up 0 bases and J gave up 15 bases; unmatched junction bases: 3. Germline-derived CDR1 and CDR2 are MNHNY and SVGAGI (reference sequence). The CDR3 length is 12 residues. CDR3 protein: CASSYSGQGPFF. CDR3 sequence (DNA): TGTGCCAGCAGTTACTCGGGACAGGGCCCGTTCTTC.

The V gene is TRBV20-1, the J gene TRBJ2-3, with TRBD2 matching over 11 bases. Trimming at V came to 3 bases and at J to 3 bases, leaving 5 bases not matched to a gene. There are 15 residues in the CDR3. Germline V gene sequence: CDR1 DFQATT, CDR2 SNEGSKA (reference sequence). The CDR3 protein is CSARSSGRGTDTQYF. CDR3 bases: TGCAGTGCTAGGAGTAGCGGGAGGGGTACAGATACGCAGTATTTT.

This clonotype was recorded at least ten times. The chain combines TRBV4-1 with TRBJ2-5, with TRBD1 as a possible D gene (6 bases). The CDR3 contains 16 residues. CDR1 and CDR2 (germline): MGHRA, YSYEKL. The germline V and J ends were trimmed by 2 bases and 5 bases, with 18 bases remaining between them. In nucleotides, the CDR3 is TGCGCCAGCAGCCAACCCAGGACAGCCAGCCGGGAGACCCAGTACTTC. This encodes CASSQPRTASRETQYF.

Many counts were recorded for this clonotype. V is TRBV5-5 and J is TRBJ2-1, with 11 bases lining up with TRBD2. Unmatched junction bases numbered 12, after V lost 5 bases and J lost 2 bases. The germline V gene has CDR1 SGHKS and CDR2 YYEKEE (reference sequence). The CDR3 length is 18 residues. The CDR3 sequence is CASSPGTSGPRPYNEQFF. The CDR3 DNA reads as TGTGCCAGCAGTCCCGGGACTAGCGGACCACGCCCCTACAATGAGCAGTTCTTC.

This clonotype was counted only a few times. The chain has TRBV12-3 or TRBV12-4 and TRBJ2-1; 8 bases line up with TRBD2. CDR3 length: 14 amino acids. The V and J ends lost 5 bases and 6 bases, in that order; junction bases with no gene match: 6. The DNA of the CDR3 is TGTGCCAGCAGTCTCCCGGGACTAGTCAATGAGCAGTTCTTC. Amino acids: CASSLPGLVNEQFF.

This rearrangement joins TRBV12-3 or TRBV12-4 to TRBJ2-2, with D maybe TRBD2 (5 bases). Trimming left V 5 bases short and J 4 bases short, with 14 bases between. The CDR3 length is 15 residues. CDR3 DNA sequence: TGTGCCAGCAGTCCCCTCACTAGTTCCACCGGGGAGCTGTTTTTT. Translation gives CASSPLTSSTGELFF.

This rearrangement joins TRBV6-2 or TRBV6-3 to TRBJ2-3; possibly TRBD2 for D (5 bases). Trimming took 7 bases from V and 3 from J, leaving 11 bases between them. The CDR3 length is 13 residues. Germline-derived CDR1 and CDR2 are MNHEY and SVGEGT. The CDR3 DNA reads as TGTGCCAGCACCACAGCGGTTACAGATACGCAGTATTTT. Translating gives CASTTAVTDTQYF.

This clonotype was counted a few times. The chain uses TRBV7-9 and TRBJ1-3; perhaps TRBD1 as D (5 bases). V was pared by 5 bases and J by 3 bases, with 20 bases between. There are 17 residues in the CDR3. CDR1 is SEHNR, CDR2 FQNEAQ, per germline (reference sequence). The CDR3 sequence: CASSLPGPPVGGNTIYF. CDR3 sequence (DNA): TGTGCCAGCAGCCTCCCGGGACCCCCGGTGGGTGGAAACACCATATATTTT.

The V call is TRBV5-1, the J call TRBJ2-1; 7 bases are a match to TRBD1. The V and J ends lost 0 bases and 5 bases, in that order; junction bases with no gene match: 5. This CDR3 region has 15 residues. Germline-derived CDR1 and CDR2 are SGHRS and YFSETQ. CDR3: CASSLGTGRDNEQFF. Written as DNA, the CDR3 is TGCGCCAGCAGCTTGGGGACAGGTCGTGACAATGAGCAGTTCTTC. Using reference TRBV5-1 and TRBJ2-1 for the parts outside the CDR3, the full variable domain is KAGVTQTPRYLIKTRGQQVTLSCSPISGHRSVSWYQQTPGQGLQFLFEYFSETQRNKGNFPGRFSGRQFSNSRSEMNVSTLELGDSALYLCASSLGTGRDNEQFFGPGTRLTVL.

There are many counts of this clonotype. V usage is TRBV15 and J usage is TRBJ1-1, with 7 bases aligning to TRBD1. The CDR3 runs to 13 residues. Losses at the gene ends were 9 bases for V and 0 bases for J; bases not matched to a gene: 4. Looked up from germline, CDR1 is LNHNV and CDR2 is YYDKDF (reference sequence). The chain's CDR3 is CATVGTVNTEAFF. As DNA, the CDR3 is TGTGCCACTGTGGGGACAGTGAACACTGAAGCTTTCTTT.

By share, this clonotype ranks as medium-sized. This rearrangement joins TRBV11-2 to TRBJ1-4, with a weak D call TRBD1 (5 bases). There are 16 residues in the CDR3. Germline assignment: CDR1 SGHAT and CDR2 FQNNGV. V lost 5 bases and J 4 bases, leaving 17 bases between the germline ends. The CDR3 nucleotides are TGTGCCAGCAGCCCACCTGGGGCAGGAAATAATGAAAAACTGTTTTTT. This encodes CASSPPGAGNNEKLFF.